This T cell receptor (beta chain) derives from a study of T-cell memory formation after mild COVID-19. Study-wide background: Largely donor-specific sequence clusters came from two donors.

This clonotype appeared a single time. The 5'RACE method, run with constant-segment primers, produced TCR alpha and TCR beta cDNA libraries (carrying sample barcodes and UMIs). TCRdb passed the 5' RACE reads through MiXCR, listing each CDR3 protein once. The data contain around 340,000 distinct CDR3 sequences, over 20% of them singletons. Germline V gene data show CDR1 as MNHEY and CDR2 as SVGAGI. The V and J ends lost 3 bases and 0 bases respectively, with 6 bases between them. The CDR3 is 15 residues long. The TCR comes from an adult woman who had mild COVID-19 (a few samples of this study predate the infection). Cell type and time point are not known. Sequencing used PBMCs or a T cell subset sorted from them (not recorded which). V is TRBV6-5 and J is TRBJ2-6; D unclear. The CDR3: CASSYWGSGANVLTF. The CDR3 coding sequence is TGTGCCAGCAGTTATTGGGGCTCTGGGGCCAACGTCCTGACTTTC.